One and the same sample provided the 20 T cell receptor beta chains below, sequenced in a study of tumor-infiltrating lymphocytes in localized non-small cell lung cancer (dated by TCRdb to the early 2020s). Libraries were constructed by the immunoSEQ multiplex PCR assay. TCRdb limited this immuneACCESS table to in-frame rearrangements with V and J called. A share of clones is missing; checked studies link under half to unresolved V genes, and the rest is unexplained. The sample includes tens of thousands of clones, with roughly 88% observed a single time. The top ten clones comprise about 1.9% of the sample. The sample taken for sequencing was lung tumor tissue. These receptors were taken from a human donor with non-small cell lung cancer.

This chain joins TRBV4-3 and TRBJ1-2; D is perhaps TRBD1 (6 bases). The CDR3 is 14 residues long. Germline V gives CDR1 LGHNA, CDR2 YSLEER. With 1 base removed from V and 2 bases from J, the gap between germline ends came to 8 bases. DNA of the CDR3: TGCGCCAGCAGCCAAGTTACAGGGAACTATGGCTACACCTTC. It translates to CASSQVTGNYGYTF.

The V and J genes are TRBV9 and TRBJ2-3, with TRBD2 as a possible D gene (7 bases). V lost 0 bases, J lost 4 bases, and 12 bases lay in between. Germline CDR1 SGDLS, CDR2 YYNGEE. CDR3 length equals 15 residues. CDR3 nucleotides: TGTGCCAGCAGCGTAGCGGGGGGCTGGTCAGATACGCAGTATTTT. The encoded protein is CASSVAGGWSDTQYF.

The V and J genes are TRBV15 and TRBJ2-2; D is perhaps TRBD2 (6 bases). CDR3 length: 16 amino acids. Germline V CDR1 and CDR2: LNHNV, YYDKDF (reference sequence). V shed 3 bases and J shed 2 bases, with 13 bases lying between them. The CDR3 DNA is TGTGCCACCAGCAGCGGTTGGAGGGACAACACCGGGGAGCTGTTTTTT. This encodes CATSSGWRDNTGELFF.

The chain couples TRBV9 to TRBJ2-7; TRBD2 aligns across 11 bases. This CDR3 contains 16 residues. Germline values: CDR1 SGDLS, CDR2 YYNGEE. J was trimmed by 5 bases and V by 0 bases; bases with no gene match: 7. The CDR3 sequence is CASSVEASGGSHEQYF. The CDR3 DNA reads TGTGCCAGCAGCGTAGAGGCTAGCGGGGGGAGCCACGAGCAGTACTTC.

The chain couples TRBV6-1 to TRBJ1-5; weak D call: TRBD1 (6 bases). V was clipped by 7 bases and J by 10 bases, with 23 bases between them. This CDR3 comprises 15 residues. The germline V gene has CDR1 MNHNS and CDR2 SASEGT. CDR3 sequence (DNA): TGTGCCAGCACCGAATCGACAGGTAGAGGGGAACCCCAGCATTTT. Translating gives CASTESTGRGEPQHF.

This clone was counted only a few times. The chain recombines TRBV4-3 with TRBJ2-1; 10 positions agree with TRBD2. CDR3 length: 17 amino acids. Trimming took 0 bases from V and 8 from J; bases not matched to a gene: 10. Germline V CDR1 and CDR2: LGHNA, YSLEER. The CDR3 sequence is CASSQERLAGVPYEQFF. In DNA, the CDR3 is TGCGCCAGCAGCCAAGAGCGGCTAGCGGGGGTTCCCTATGAGCAGTTCTTC.

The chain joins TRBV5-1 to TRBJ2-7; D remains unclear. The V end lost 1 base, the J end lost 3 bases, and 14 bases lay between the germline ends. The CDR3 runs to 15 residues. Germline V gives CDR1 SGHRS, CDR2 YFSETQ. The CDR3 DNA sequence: TGCGCCAGCAGCTTGTGGGGTGAGGAGATCTACGAGCAGTACTTC. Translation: CASSLWGEEIYEQYF.

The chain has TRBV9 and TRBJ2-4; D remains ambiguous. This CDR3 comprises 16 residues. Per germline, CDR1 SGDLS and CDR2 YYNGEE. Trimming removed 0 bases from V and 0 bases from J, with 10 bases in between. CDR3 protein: CASSVGQKLAKNIQYF. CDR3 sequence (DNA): TGTGCCAGCAGCGTAGGGCAGAAGCTAGCCAAAAACATTCAGTACTTC. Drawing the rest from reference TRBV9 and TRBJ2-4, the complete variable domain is DSGVTQTPKHLITATGQRVTLRCSPRSGDLSVYWYQQSLDQGLQFLIQYYNGEERAKGNILERFSAQQFPDLHSELNLSSLELGDSALYFCASSVGQKLAKNIQYFGAGTRLSVL.

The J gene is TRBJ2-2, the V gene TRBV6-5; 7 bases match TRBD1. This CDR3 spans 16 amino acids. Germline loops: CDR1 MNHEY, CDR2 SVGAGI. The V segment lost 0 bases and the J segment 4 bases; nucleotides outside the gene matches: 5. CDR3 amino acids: CASSYSGNRGTGELFF. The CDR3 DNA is TGTGCCAGCAGTTACTCAGGGAACAGGGGCACCGGGGAGCTGTTTTTT.

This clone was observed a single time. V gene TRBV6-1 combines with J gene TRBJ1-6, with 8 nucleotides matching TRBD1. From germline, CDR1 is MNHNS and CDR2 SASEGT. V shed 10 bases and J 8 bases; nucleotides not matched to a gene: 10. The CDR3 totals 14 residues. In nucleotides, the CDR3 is TGTGCCATCGCCGGTGGACAGGGTCATTCACCCCTCCACTTT. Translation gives CAIAGGQGHSPLHF.

CDR3 bases: TGTGCCAGCAGCTTGATCGGGTCCCAAGAGACCCAGTACTTC. Translating gives CASSLIGSQETQYF. V and J are TRBV5-4 and TRBJ2-5; the D is unclear. Germline CDR1 reads SGHNT; CDR2 reads YYREEE (reference sequence). Trimming stripped 1 base from V and 1 base from J, with 8 bases between. There are 14 residues in the CDR3.

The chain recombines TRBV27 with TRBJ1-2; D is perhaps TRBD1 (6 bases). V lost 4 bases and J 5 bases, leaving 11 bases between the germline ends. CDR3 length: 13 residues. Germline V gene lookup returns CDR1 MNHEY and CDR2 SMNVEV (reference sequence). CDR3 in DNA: TGTGCCAGCAGTTCCAGACAGGCGTATGGCTACACCTTC. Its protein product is CASSSRQAYGYTF.

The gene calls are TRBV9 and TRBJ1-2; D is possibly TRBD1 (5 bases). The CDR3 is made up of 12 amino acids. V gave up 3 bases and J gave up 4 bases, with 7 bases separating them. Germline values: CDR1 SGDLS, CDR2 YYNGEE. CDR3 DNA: TGTGCCAGCAGCGGGACACTCTATGGCTACACCTTC. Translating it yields CASSGTLYGYTF.

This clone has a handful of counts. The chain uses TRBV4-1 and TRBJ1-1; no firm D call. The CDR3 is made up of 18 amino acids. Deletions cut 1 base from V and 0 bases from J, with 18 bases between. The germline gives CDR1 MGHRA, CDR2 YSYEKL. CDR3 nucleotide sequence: TGCGCCAGCAGCCAAGGAGGGCCCGGCCGTTCTTTGAACACTGAAGCTTTCTTT. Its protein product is CASSQGGPGRSLNTEAFF.

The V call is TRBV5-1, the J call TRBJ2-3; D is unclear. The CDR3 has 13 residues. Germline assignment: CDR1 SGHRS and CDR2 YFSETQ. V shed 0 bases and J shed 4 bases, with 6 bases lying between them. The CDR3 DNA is TGCGCCAGCAGCTTGGGGGTGCCAGATACGCAGTATTTT. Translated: CASSLGVPDTQYF. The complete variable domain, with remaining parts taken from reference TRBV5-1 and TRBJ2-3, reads KAGVTQTPRYLIKTRGQQVTLSCSPISGHRSVSWYQQTPGQGLQFLFEYFSETQRNKGNFPGRFSGRQFSNSRSEMNVSTLELGDSALYLCASSLGVPDTQYFGPGTRLTVL.

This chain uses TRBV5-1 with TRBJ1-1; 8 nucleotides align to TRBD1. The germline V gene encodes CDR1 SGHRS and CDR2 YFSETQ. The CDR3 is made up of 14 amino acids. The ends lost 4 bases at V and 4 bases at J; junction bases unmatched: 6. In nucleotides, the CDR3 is TGCGCCAGCAGCGATACAGGGGGGGCCACTGAAGCTTTCTTT. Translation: CASSDTGGATEAFF.

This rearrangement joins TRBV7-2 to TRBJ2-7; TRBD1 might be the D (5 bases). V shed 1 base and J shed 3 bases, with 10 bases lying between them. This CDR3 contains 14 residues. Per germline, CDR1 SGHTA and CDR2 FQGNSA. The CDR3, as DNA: TGTGCCAGCAGCTTAGGCAGGGCCATCTACGAGCAGTACTTC. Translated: CASSLGRAIYEQYF.

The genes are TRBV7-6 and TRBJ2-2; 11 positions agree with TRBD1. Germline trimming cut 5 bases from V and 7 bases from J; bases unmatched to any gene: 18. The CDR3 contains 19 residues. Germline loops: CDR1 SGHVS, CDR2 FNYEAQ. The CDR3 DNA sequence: TGTGCCAGCAGCCCCGTTCGGGGACTTCGGACAGGGGGCATCGGGGAGCTGTTTTTT. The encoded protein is CASSPVRGLRTGGIGELFF.

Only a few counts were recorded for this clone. CDR3 sequence reads: CATKDRLHTQYF. The CDR3 DNA reads as TGTGCCACCAAGGACCGACTGCATACGCAGTATTTT. This sequence joins TRBV15 and TRBJ2-3; D unresolved. The CDR3 loop spans 12 amino acids. V was trimmed by 7 bases and J by 7 bases, leaving 12 bases between them. CDR1 and CDR2 (germline): LNHNV, YYDKDF (reference sequence).

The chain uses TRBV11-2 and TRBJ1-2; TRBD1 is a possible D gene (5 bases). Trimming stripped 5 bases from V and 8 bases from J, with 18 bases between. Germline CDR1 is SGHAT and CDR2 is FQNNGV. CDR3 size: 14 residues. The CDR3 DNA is TGTGCCAGCAGCCCAGGGAGCTCTCCGGGGGGCTACACCTTC. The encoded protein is CASSPGSSPGGYTF.